This T cell receptor beta chain was sequenced during a study of identical twins. Study conclusions and caveats: Whereas memory repertoires showed no such difference, abundant cord blood beta clonotypes carried fewer insertions.

Trimming took 1 base from V and 3 from J, leaving 10 bases between them. Germline loops: CDR1 DFQATT, CDR2 SNEGSKA (reference sequence). This CDR3 has 14 amino acids. This clonotype came up a few times. Its antigen is unknown. TCRdb re-derived calls from the 5' RACE reads in MiXCR, one entry per CDR3 protein. Here the sample spans around 1.7 million distinct CDR3 sequences, about 30% being singletons. The TCR was taken from a newborn girl in good health. This rearrangement joins TRBV20-1 to TRBJ1-5; weak D call: TRBD1 (6 bases). The sample was cord blood. CDR3 region: CSARGGQANQPQHF. CDR3 in DNA: TGCAGTGCTAGAGGGGGGCAGGCCAATCAGCCCCAGCATTTT.